This T cell receptor (beta chain) was documented in a study of CD8+ T cells in alopecia areata. General observations from the study: Lesional scalp, notably in alopecia totalis/universalis, had clonality above that of normal scalp.

The V and J ends lost 3 bases and 6 bases respectively, with 8 bases between them. This CDR3 contains 12 residues. Germline CDR1 MGHRA, CDR2 YSYEKL. Extraction and reverse transcription of RNA yielded cDNA as the sequencing template. This table comes from immunoSEQ multiplex PCR, and its TCRdb copy is limited to in-frame clones, with some not included. Of around 150,000 clones in the sample, 55% were seen once. As regards this clone: Its antigen is undetermined.

The TCR comes from a human donor in good health. V and J are TRBV4-1 and TRBJ2-5; no definite D call. Specimen: CD4+ T cells sorted from blood. The DNA for the CDR3 is TGCGCCAGCAGCCAGTTTGGTCAGACCCAGTACTTC. Protein: CASSQFGQTQYF.